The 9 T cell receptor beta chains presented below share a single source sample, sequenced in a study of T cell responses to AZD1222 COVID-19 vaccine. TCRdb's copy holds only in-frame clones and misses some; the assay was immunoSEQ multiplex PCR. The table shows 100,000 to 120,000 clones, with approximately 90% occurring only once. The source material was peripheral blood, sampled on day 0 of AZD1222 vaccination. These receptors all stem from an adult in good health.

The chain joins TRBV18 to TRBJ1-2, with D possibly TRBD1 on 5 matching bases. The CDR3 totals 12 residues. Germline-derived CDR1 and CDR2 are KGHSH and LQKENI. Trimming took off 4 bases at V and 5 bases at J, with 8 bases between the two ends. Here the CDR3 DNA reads TGTGCCAGCTCACAAGGGGCGTATGGCTACACCTTC. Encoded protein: CASSQGAYGYTF.

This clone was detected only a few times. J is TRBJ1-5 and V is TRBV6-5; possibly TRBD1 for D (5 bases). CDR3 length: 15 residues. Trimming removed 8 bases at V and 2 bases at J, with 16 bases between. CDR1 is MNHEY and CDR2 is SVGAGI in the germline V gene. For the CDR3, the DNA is TGTGCCAGCGAAGAGGCAGGGAATGGCAATCAGCCCCAGCATTTT. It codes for CASEEAGNGNQPQHF.

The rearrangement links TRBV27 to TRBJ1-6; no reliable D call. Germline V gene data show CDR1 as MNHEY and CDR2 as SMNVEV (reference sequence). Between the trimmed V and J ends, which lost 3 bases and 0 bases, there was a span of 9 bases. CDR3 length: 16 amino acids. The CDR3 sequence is CASSFPYRSYNSPLHF. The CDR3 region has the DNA TGTGCCAGCAGTTTCCCCTACCGCTCCTATAATTCACCCCTCCACTTT.

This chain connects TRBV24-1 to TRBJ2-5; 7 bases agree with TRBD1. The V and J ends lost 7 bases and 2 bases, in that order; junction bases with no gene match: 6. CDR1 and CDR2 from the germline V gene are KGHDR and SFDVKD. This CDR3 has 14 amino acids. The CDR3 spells CATSAGTAQETQYF. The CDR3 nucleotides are TGTGCCACCAGCGCAGGGACAGCACAAGAGACCCAGTACTTC.

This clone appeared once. The CDR3 coding sequence is TGTGCCAGCAGCCGGGACAGGGGCCTTTACAATGAGCAGTTCTTC. This encodes CASSRDRGLYNEQFF. The chain combines TRBV6-5 with TRBJ2-1; 10 bases map to TRBD1. The length of the CDR3 is 15 residues. V shed 6 bases, J shed 4 bases, and the junction held 6 bases outside the gene matches. Per the germline V gene, CDR1 is MNHEY and CDR2 is SVGAGI.

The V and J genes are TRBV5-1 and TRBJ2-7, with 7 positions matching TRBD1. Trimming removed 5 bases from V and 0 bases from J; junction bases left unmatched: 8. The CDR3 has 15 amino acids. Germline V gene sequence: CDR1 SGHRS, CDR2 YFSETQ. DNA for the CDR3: TGCGCCAGCAGACCGACAGGGTGGTTCTCCTACGAGCAGTACTTC. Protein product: CASRPTGWFSYEQYF.

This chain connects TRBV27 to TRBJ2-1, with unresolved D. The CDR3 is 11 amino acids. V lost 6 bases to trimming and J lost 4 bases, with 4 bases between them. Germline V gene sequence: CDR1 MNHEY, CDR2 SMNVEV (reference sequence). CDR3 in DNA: TGTGCCAGCAGACGTTACAATGAGCAGTTCTTC. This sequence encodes CASRRYNEQFF.

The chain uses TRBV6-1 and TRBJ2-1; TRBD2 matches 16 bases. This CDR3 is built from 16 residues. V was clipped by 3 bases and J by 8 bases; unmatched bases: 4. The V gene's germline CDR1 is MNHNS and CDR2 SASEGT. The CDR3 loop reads CASSEGLAGGAYEQFF. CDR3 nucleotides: TGTGCCAGCAGTGAGGGACTAGCGGGAGGGGCCTATGAGCAGTTCTTC.

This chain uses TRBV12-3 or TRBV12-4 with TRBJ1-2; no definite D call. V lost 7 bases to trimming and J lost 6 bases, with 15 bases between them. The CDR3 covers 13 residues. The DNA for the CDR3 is TGTGCCAGCACCCCAGAGGGTTTGGATGGCTACACCTTC. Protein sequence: CASTPEGLDGYTF.